What follows are 4 T cell receptor beta chains derived from one specimen sequenced in a study of shared clonotypes between healthy human individuals. The method was immunoSEQ multiplex PCR; TCRdb's version includes in-frame clones alone and lacks a portion of them. Of approximately 940,000 clones listed, over 60% are singletons. Sequenced input: memory CD4+ T cells sorted from blood. Specified subset: CD45RA-negative fraction. Every receptor here comes from a man aged 18 to 35 in good health.

The DNA for the CDR3 is TGCGCCAGCAGGATTGCGGCTAGCGGGAGCCAATACTACGAGCAGTACTTC. Translating gives CASRIAASGSQYYEQYF. V gene TRBV5-1 combines with J gene TRBJ2-7, with 10 bases lining up with TRBD2. Trimming took 5 bases from V and 3 from J; bases not matched to a gene: 14. Germline V gene lookup returns CDR1 SGHRS and CDR2 YFSETQ. The CDR3 covers 17 residues. Full variable domain (rest looked up from reference TRBV5-1 and TRBJ2-7): KAGVTQTPRYLIKTRGQQVTLSCSPISGHRSVSWYQQTPGQGLQFLFEYFSETQRNKGNFPGRFSGRQFSNSRSEMNVSTLELGDSALYLCASRIAASGSQYYEQYFGPGTRLTVT.

The rearrangement links TRBV5-4 to TRBJ2-7; 10 bases align to TRBD1. CDR3 length: 15 amino acids. V was pared by 0 bases and J by 6 bases, with 6 bases of the junction left unmatched. Per germline, CDR1 SGHNT and CDR2 YYREEE (reference sequence). This CDR3 is CASSLEMGQGSEQYF. The CDR3, as DNA: TGTGCCAGCAGCTTGGAAATGGGACAGGGGTCCGAGCAGTACTTC.

The CDR3 DNA reads TGTGCCAGCAGTGCCGGGGGGCTGGACACCGGGGAGCTGTTTTTT. This encodes CASSAGGLDTGELFF. The rearrangement uses TRBV2 and TRBJ2-2, with D possibly TRBD2 on 7 matching bases. Looked up from germline, CDR1 is SNHLY and CDR2 is FYNNEI. Between the trimmed V and J ends, which lost 4 bases and 3 bases, there was a span of 12 bases. The CDR3 loop spans 15 amino acids. The full variable domain, with the rest looked up from reference TRBV2 and TRBJ2-2, is EPEVTQTPSHQVTQMGQEVILRCVPISNHLYFYWYRQILGQKVEFLVSFYNNEISEKSEIFDDQFSVERPDGSNFTLKIRSTKLEDSAMYFCASSAGGLDTGELFFGEGSRLTVL.

The chain has TRBV29-1 and TRBJ2-7; D gene unclear. The CDR3 totals 11 residues. The V end was cut by 6 bases, the J end by 7 bases, with 13 bases between. Germline V gives CDR1 SQVTM, CDR2 ANQGSEA. CDR3 region: CSVRTLWEQYF. The CDR3 DNA follows: TGCAGCGTACGAACCCTTTGGGAGCAGTACTTC.